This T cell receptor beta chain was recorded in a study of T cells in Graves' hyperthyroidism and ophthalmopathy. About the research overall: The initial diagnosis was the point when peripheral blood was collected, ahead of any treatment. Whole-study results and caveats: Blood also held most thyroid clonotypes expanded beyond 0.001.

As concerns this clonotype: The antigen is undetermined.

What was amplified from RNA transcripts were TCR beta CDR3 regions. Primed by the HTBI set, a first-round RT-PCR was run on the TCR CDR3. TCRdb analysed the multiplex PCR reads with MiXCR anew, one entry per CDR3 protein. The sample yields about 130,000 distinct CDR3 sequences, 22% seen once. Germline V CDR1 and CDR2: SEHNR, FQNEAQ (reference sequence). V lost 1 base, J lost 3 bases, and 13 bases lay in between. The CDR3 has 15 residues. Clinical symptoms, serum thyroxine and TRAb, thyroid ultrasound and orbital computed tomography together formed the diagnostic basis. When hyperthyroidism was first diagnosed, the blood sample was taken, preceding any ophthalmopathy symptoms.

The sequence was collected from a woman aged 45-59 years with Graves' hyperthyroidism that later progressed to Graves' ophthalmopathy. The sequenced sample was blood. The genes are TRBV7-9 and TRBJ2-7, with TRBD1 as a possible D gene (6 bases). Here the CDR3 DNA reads TGTGCCAGCAGCTTAGTATCAGGGGTCAACTACGAGCAGTACTTC. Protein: CASSLVSGVNYEQYF.